Presented here are 10 T cell receptor beta chains from one specimen sequenced in a study of spatial heterogeneity in lung cancer. Via MiXCR, TCRdb re-called the 5' RACE reads, giving one row per CDR3 protein. The sample includes around 11,000 distinct CDR3 sequences, about 24% of them seen just once. The time point is: sample taken at primary tumor resection. Unsorted whole RNA samples from tumor, nontumor lung or frozen PBMC were sequenced. The material sequenced was PBMCs, taken at surgery. These TCRs come from a female donor with early-stage non-small cell lung cancer.

This clonotype was recorded a few times. The gene calls are TRBV5-1 and TRBJ1-1; D not resolved. V was cut by 0 bases and J by 0 bases, with 6 bases left in between. The CDR3 length is 14 residues. The germline V gene encodes CDR1 SGHRS and CDR2 YFSETQ. CDR3 bases: TGCGCCAGCAGCTTGGATGGCATGAACACTGAAGCTTTCTTT. Protein: CASSLDGMNTEAFF.

Many counts were recorded for this clonotype. The rearrangement joins TRBV20-1 to TRBJ2-1, with D unclear. Trimming pared 5 bases from V and 6 bases from J, leaving 17 bases between. Germline assignment: CDR1 DFQATT and CDR2 SNEGSKA (reference sequence). This CDR3 has 14 residues. The CDR3 sequence is CSAATTRKGNEQFF. In DNA form, the CDR3 reads TGCAGTGCTGCCACGACCCGCAAGGGCAATGAGCAGTTCTTC.

This chain connects TRBV6-2 or TRBV6-3 to TRBJ2-7, with TRBD2 matching over 10 bases. The germline V gene encodes CDR1 MNHEY and CDR2 SVGEGT. The CDR3 totals 16 residues. V dropped 4 bases and J dropped 4; count of bases not matched to a gene: 10. Written as DNA, the CDR3 is TGTGCCAGCAGTTTCGTCCTGCTAGCGGGAGAGTACGAGCAGTACTTC. Protein product: CASSFVLLAGEYEQYF.

This clonotype was seen many times. The chain has TRBV7-9 and TRBJ2-1; perhaps TRBD1 as D (6 bases). Germline-derived CDR1 and CDR2 are SEHNR and FQNEAQ (reference sequence). This CDR3 comprises 13 residues. The V end lost 6 bases, the J end lost 8 bases, and 14 bases lay between the germline ends. CDR3 protein: CASRQGIGYEQFF. The CDR3 DNA is TGTGCCAGCAGGCAGGGGATAGGGTATGAGCAGTTCTTC.

This clonotype qualifies as medium-sized. The V gene is TRBV7-9, the J gene TRBJ2-1; 10 bases map to TRBD2. CDR3 length: 15 residues. The V gene end was trimmed by 5 bases and the J gene end by 8 bases; junction bases not matched to a gene: 9. Germline V gene lookup returns CDR1 SEHNR and CDR2 FQNEAQ (reference sequence). The CDR3 sequence: CASSRTSGGSDEQFF. The CDR3 nucleotides read TGTGCCAGCAGCCGGACTAGCGGAGGGAGCGATGAGCAGTTCTTC. The full variable domain, its missing parts supplied by reference TRBV7-9 and TRBJ2-1, is DTGVSQNPRHKITKRGQNVTFRCDPISEHNRLYWYRQTLGQGPEFLTYFQNEAQLEKSRLLSDRFSAERPKGSFSTLEIQRTEQGDSAMYLCASSRTSGGSDEQFFGPGTRLTVL.

The CDR3 sequence: CASSAGLAGPDNEQFF. CDR3 in DNA: TGTGCCAGCAGCGCAGGACTAGCGGGACCGGATAATGAGCAGTTCTTC. The chain has TRBV5-4 and TRBJ2-1; TRBD2 aligns across 12 bases. Germline assignment: CDR1 SGHNT and CDR2 YYREEE (reference sequence). The CDR3 has 16 amino acids. The trim removed 4 bases at V and 7 bases at J, leaving 9 bases unmatched.

The CDR3 nucleotides read TGCGCCAGCAGCCCCACAGGGGCCGTGGCTTTCTTT. Its protein is CASSPTGAVAFF. V is TRBV5-1 and J is TRBJ1-1; 7 nucleotides match TRBD1. The CDR3 has 12 amino acids. Germline V gene lookup returns CDR1 SGHRS and CDR2 YFSETQ. With V trimmed by 4 bases and J by 11 bases, 8 bases remained unmatched. The full variable domain, in which reference TRBV5-1 and TRBJ1-1 provide the parts outside the CDR3, is KAGVTQTPRYLIKTRGQQVTLSCSPISGHRSVSWYQQTPGQGLQFLFEYFSETQRNKGNFPGRFSGRQFSNSRSEMNVSTLELGDSALYLCASSPTGAVAFFGQGTRLTVV.

This clonotype is categorized as medium-sized. CDR3 nucleotide sequence: TGTGCCAGCAGCTTCATCGTTGGGGCCAACGTCCTGACTTTC. Its protein is CASSFIVGANVLTF. This chain connects TRBV11-2 to TRBJ2-6; the D is unclear. The germline V gene encodes CDR1 SGHAT and CDR2 FQNNGV. This CDR3 has 14 residues. Deletions cut 3 bases from V and 3 bases from J, with 6 bases between.

This clonotype was seen ten or more times. The genes are TRBV20-1 and TRBJ1-6; TRBD1 matches 8 bases. V was clipped by 2 bases and J by 10 bases; unmatched bases: 7. CDR1 and CDR2 (germline): DFQATT, SNEGSKA (reference sequence). This CDR3 spans 14 amino acids. CDR3 sequence reads: CSARIPTGASPLHF. The CDR3 DNA sequence: TGCAGTGCTAGAATCCCGACAGGGGCCTCACCCCTCCACTTT.

This clonotype was counted between two and nine times. V and J are TRBV25-1 and TRBJ2-3; D not certain. The CDR3 is 15 residues long. V was trimmed by 3 bases and J by 0 bases, leaving 10 bases between them. CDR1 and CDR2 from the germline V gene are MGHDK and SYGVNS. CDR3 region: CASSDSGSSTDTQYF. CDR3 bases: TGTGCCAGCAGTGACTCTGGCTCTAGCACAGATACGCAGTATTTT.